The following is a T cell receptor (beta chain) sequence with its context. The germline gives CDR1 KGHDR, CDR2 SFDVKD. J was trimmed by 5 bases and V by 7 bases; bases with no gene match: 3. CDR3 length: 12 amino acids. The sample belongs to a study of blood T cell repertoires in COVID-19. In the original processing: It was from reference gene primer amplification that nucleated cell counts were estimated. Clones were sequenced by immunoSEQ multiplex PCR, and TCRdb holds only the in-frame ones, with some missing. The DNA was the basis for D and trimming; V, J and clone size are from that table. The sample records approximately 190,000 clones, 82% being singletons.

The receptor comes from a woman in her sixties or seventies with acute COVID-19. The sample comprised PBMCs or T cells enriched from blood (not recorded which). The V gene is TRBV24-1, the J gene TRBJ2-5; the match to TRBD1 covers 7 bases. CDR3 sequence: CATSGDSETQYF. Written as DNA, the CDR3 is TGTGCCACCAGCGGGGACAGCGAGACCCAGTACTTC.